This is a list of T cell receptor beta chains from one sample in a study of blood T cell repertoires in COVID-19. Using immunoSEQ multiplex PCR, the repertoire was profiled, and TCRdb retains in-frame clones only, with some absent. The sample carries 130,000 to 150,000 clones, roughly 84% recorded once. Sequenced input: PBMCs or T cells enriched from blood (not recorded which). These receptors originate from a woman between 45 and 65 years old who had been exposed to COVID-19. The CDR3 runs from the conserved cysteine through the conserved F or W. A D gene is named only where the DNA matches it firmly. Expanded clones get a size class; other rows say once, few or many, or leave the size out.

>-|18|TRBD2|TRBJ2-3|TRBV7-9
CASSLGSGLAGPTDTQYF
TGTGCCAGCAGCTTAGGGAGCGGACTAGCGGGACCCACAGATACGCAGTATTTT
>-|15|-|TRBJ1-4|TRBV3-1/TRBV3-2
CASSQVKNRDEKLFF
TGTGCCAGCAGCCAAGTGAAGAACAGGGATGAAAAACTGTTTTTT
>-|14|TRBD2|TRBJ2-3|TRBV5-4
CASLAGGRVDTQYF
TGTGCCAGCTTAGCGGGAGGGAGGGTAGATACGCAGTATTTT
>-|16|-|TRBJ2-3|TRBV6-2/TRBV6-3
CASSALRGSGTDTQYF
TGTGCCAGCAGCGCCCTACGGGGGAGTGGAACAGATACGCAGTATTTT
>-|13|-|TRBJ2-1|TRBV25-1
CASSVGSYNEQFF
TGTGCCAGCAGTGTAGGGAGCTACAATGAGCAGTTCTTC
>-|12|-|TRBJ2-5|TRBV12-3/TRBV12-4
CAVQGETETQYF
TGTGCCGTACAGGGTGAAACGGAGACCCAGTACTTC
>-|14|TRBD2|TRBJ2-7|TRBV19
CASSMRETSYEQYF
TGTGCCAGTAGCATGCGGGAGACGTCCTACGAGCAGTACTTC
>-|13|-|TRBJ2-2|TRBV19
CASSIGGPGELFF
TGTGCCAGTAGTATAGGAGGGCCCGGGGAGCTGTTTTTT
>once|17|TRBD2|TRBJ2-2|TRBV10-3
CAISTGLAGVDTGELFF
TGTGCCATCAGCACCGGTCTAGCGGGAGTGGACACCGGGGAGCTGTTTTTT
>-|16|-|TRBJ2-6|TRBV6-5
CASSYWGDSGANVLTF
TGTGCCAGCAGTTACTGGGGGGATTCTGGGGCCAACGTCCTGACTTTC
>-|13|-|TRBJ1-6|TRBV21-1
CASILNYNSPLHF
TGTGCCAGCATCCTTAATTATAATTCACCCCTCCACTTT
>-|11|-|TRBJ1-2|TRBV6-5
CASSSGFGYTF
TGTGCCAGCAGTTCAGGGTTTGGCTACACCTTC
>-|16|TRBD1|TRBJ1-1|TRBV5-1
CASALGTGKMGTEAFF
TGCGCCAGTGCACTAGGGACAGGGAAAATGGGCACTGAAGCTTTCTTT
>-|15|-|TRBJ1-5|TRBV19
CASSPLRDKYQPQHF
TGTGCCAGTAGTCCCCTCCGGGACAAGTATCAGCCCCAGCATTTT
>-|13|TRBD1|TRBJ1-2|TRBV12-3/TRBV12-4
CASSRDRVSGYTF
TGTGCCAGCAGTCGGGACAGGGTTTCCGGCTACACCTTC
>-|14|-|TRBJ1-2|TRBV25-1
CASSGGLTDYGYTF
TGTGCCAGCAGTGGGGGTCTGACAGACTATGGCTACACCTTC
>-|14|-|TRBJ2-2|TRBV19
CASSMNRAAGELFF
TGTGCCAGTAGTATGAACAGGGCGGCCGGGGAGCTGTTTTTT
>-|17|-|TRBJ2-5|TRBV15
CATSRAPHSRGQETQYF
TGTGCCACCAGCAGAGCCCCTCATAGTAGGGGGCAAGAGACCCAGTACTTC
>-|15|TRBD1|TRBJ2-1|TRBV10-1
CASSEPGTGKNEQFF
TGCGCCAGCAGTGAGCCCGGGACAGGGAAAAATGAGCAGTTCTTC
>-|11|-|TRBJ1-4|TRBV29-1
CSVGRAEKLFF
TGCAGCGTTGGCAGGGCCGAAAAACTGTTTTTT
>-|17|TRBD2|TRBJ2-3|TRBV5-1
CASSLPLAGIGTDTQYF
TGCGCCAGCAGCTTGCCCCTAGCGGGAATCGGCACAGATACGCAGTATTTT
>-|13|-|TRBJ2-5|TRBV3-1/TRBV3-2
CASSQDSQETQYF
TGTGCCAGCAGCCAAGATTCTCAAGAGACCCAGTACTTC
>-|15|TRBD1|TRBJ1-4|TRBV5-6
CASSDPGTGVEKLFF
TGTGCCAGCAGCGACCCCGGGACAGGGGTTGAAAAACTGTTTTTT
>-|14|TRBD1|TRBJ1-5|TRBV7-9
CASSWDRDNQPQHF
TGTGCCAGCAGCTGGGACAGGGACAATCAGCCCCAGCATTTT
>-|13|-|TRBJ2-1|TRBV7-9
CASRAGVVNEQFF
TGTGCCAGCAGAGCAGGGGTAGTCAATGAGCAGTTCTTC
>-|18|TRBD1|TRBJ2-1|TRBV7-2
CASTLTGFGTALLNEQFF
TGTGCCAGCACCCTAACCGGGTTCGGGACAGCCCTTCTCAATGAGCAGTTCTTC
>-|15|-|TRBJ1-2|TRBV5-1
CASSLASAGNYGYTF
TGCGCCAGCAGCTTGGCCTCGGCAGGGAACTATGGCTACACCTTC
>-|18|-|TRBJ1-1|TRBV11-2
CASSLKRRDGRPKPEAFF
TGTGCCAGCAGCTTAAAAAGGAGGGACGGCAGACCGAAACCTGAAGCTTTCTTT
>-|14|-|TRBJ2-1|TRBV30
CAWSVPGSYNEQFF
TGTGCCTGGAGTGTTCCGGGCTCCTACAATGAGCAGTTCTTC
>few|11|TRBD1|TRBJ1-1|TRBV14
CASSRDREAFF
TGTGCCAGCAGCCGGGACAGGGAAGCTTTCTTT
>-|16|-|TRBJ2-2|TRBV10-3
CAISLTGGHNTGELFF
TGTGCCATCAGTCTAACGGGGGGACACAACACCGGGGAGCTGTTTTTT
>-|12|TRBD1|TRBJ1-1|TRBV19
CARGQGGTEAFF
TGTGCCAGGGGACAGGGGGGTACTGAAGCTTTCTTT
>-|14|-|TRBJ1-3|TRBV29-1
CSVEDRGSGNTIYF
TGCAGCGTTGAAGATCGGGGTTCTGGAAACACCATATATTTT